The 16 T cell receptor beta chains below come from one sample, sequenced in a study of CD8+ T cells in alopecia areata. Isolated RNA was reverse transcribed into cDNA used as the sequencing template. Assay used: immunoSEQ multiplex PCR; TCRdb lists only in-frame clones, some missing. Seen here are 10,000 or so clones, roughly three fifths observed once, and the top ten hold about 7.3%. Researchers took lesional scalp punch biopsies and peripheral blood from people who were alopecia areata patients. Source: skin, taken at week 0. Source of these receptors: a human donor with alopecia areata.

The chain couples TRBV5-5 to TRBJ2-2; 13 positions agree with TRBD2. The CDR3 length is 16 residues. The germline gives CDR1 SGHKS, CDR2 YYEKEE (reference sequence). Germline trimming cut 3 bases from V and 5 bases from J; bases unmatched to any gene: 4. In DNA form, the CDR3 reads TGTGCCAGCAGCTGGACTAGCGGGGGCCAAACCGGGGAGCTGTTTTTT. Translation: CASSWTSGGQTGELFF.

This clone showed up just a few times. This sequence joins TRBV5-1 and TRBJ1-6; 7 bases are a match to TRBD1. This CDR3 has 17 amino acids. Trimming removed 4 bases from V and 0 bases from J; junction bases left unmatched: 7. CDR1 and CDR2 from the germline V gene are SGHRS and YFSETQ. The CDR3 loop reads CASSRDSSFSYNSPLHF. The CDR3 region has the DNA TGCGCCAGCAGCAGGGACAGCTCCTTCTCCTATAATTCACCCCTCCACTTT.

This chain joins TRBV2 and TRBJ1-5; the D gene is possibly TRBD1 (6 bases). There are 15 residues in the CDR3. The germline CDR1 and CDR2 sequences are SNHLY and FYNNEI. V was shortened by 6 bases and J by 7 bases, with 19 bases between the two germline ends. CDR3 sequence reads: CASSSRGPYGQPQHF. CDR3 sequence (DNA): TGTGCCAGCAGCTCCCGGGGGCCCTACGGGCAGCCCCAGCATTTT.

The gene calls are TRBV7-9 and TRBJ2-7, with 9 bases lining up with TRBD2. V shed 1 base and J 2 bases; nucleotides not matched to a gene: 3. This CDR3 contains 15 residues. Germline assignment: CDR1 SEHNR and CDR2 FQNEAQ (reference sequence). The DNA for the CDR3 is TGTGCCAGCAGCTTAGAAAGCGGGGGGCCCTACGAGCAGTACTTC. Protein product: CASSLESGGPYEQYF.

In this sample, this clone turned up once. The V gene is TRBV18, the J gene TRBJ2-2, with D perhaps TRBD1 (6 bases). Trimming took off 3 bases at V and 5 bases at J, with 10 bases between the two ends. Germline values: CDR1 KGHSH, CDR2 LQKENI. The CDR3 is made up of 14 amino acids. The DNA of the CDR3 is TGTGCCAGCTCACCTGGACAGACAACCGGGGAGCTGTTTTTT. It translates to CASSPGQTTGELFF. Variable domain in full (rest from reference TRBV18 and TRBJ2-2): NAGVMQNPRHLVRRRGQEARLRCSPMKGHSHVYWYRQLPEEGLKFMVYLQKENIIDESGMPKERFSAEFPKEGPSILRIQQVVRGDSAAYFCASSPGQTTGELFFGEGSRLTVL.

The chain links TRBV14 to TRBJ1-1; a weak D match, TRBD1 (5 bases). The CDR3 has 17 residues. V dropped 3 bases and J dropped 0 bases, with 17 bases sitting between them. Germline V gives CDR1 SGHDN, CDR2 FVKESK. CDR3 coding DNA: TGTGCCAGCAGCCAGTATGGGGGGTTGGACATGAACACTGAAGCTTTCTTT. It yields the protein CASSQYGGLDMNTEAFF.

Details on this clone: It may be a read error: a sequence one base away is much more abundant. The sample has other DNA sequences that encode this CDR3 too. V gene TRBV4-3 combines with J gene TRBJ1-1, with a weak D call TRBD1 (6 bases). From germline, CDR1 is LGHNA and CDR2 YSLEER. The CDR3 has 12 amino acids. The germline V and J ends were trimmed by 4 bases and 8 bases, with 11 bases remaining between them. CDR3 in DNA: TGCGCCAGCAGCCGGCCGGGACAAGAAGCTTTCTTT. It is translated as CASSRPGQEAFF.

V and J are TRBV10-3 and TRBJ2-7; no clear D. The germline gives CDR1 ENHRY, CDR2 SYGVKD. Trimming stripped 3 bases from V and 3 bases from J, with 6 bases between. The CDR3 consists of 12 residues. CDR3 DNA: TGTGCCATCAGTGAAACCGACTACGAGCAGTACTTC. Translation gives CAISETDYEQYF.

This rearrangement joins TRBV6-5 to TRBJ2-7, with 11 bases identical to TRBD2. The V and J ends lost 5 bases and 3 bases, in that order; junction bases with no gene match: 6. Germline values: CDR1 MNHEY, CDR2 SVGAGI. There are 15 residues in the CDR3. This CDR3 reads CASSPTSGALYEQYF. CDR3 sequence (DNA): TGTGCCAGCAGTCCGACTAGCGGGGCCCTCTACGAGCAGTACTTC.

The CDR3 nucleotides are TGTGCCATCAGTGAGCCACAACGAAAGACTAGCGGGAGGGCCACGAGCTCCTACAATGAGCAGTTCTTC. Its protein product is CAISEPQRKTSGRATSSYNEQFF. J is TRBJ2-1 and V is TRBV10-3; 14 bases fit TRBD2. Germline lookup yields CDR1 ENHRY and CDR2 SYGVKD. The CDR3 is made up of 23 amino acids. V trimming: 2 bases; J trimming: 0 bases; junction bases outside the gene matches: 18.

This chain connects TRBV2 to TRBJ2-5; the D gene is possibly TRBD2 (5 bases). Germline CDR1 SNHLY, CDR2 FYNNEI. CDR3 size: 14 residues. Trimming stripped 5 bases from V and 5 bases from J, with 15 bases between. The CDR3 reads CASSRSTSWETQYF. CDR3 DNA sequence: TGTGCCAGCAGTCGTTCTACTAGTTGGGAGACCCAGTACTTC. The full variable domain, its missing parts supplied by reference TRBV2 and TRBJ2-5, is EPEVTQTPSHQVTQMGQEVILRCVPISNHLYFYWYRQILGQKVEFLVSFYNNEISEKSEIFDDQFSVERPDGSNFTLKIRSTKLEDSAMYFCASSRSTSWETQYFGPGTRLLVL.

The chain uses TRBV7-2 and TRBJ2-7, with a weak D call TRBD1 (6 bases). This CDR3 spans 14 amino acids. V was cut by 3 bases and J by 4 bases, with 13 bases left in between. Germline loops: CDR1 SGHTA, CDR2 FQGNSA. CDR3 loop: CASSLPTGLYEQYF. The CDR3 region has the DNA TGTGCCAGCAGCTTGCCTACAGGGTTGTACGAGCAGTACTTC.

Worth noting for this clone: This CDR3 fails to terminate in the conserved phenylalanine or tryptophan, so it likely reflects a read error. The V gene is TRBV30, the J gene TRBJ1-1, with D uncertain. In germline, CDR1 is GTSNPN, CDR2 SVGIG (reference sequence). The CDR3 length is 15 residues. The V end lost 2 bases, the J end lost 0 bases, and 13 bases lay between the germline ends. The CDR3 bases are TGTGCCTGGAGTTTCCGGCGGATGATGAACACTGAAGCTTTCCTT. Amino acids: CAWSFRRMMNTEAFL.

The chain couples TRBV6-1 to TRBJ1-1, with 7 bases identical to TRBD1. Germline V gives CDR1 MNHNS, CDR2 SASEGT. The V segment lost 5 bases and the J segment 8 bases; nucleotides outside the gene matches: 14. CDR3 length: 15 residues. The CDR3 bases are TGTGCCAGCAGTCCCCGGGACAGACTCTCGAAAGAAGCTTTCTTT. Protein product: CASSPRDRLSKEAFF.

This clone came up a few times. The rearrangement uses TRBV11-2 and TRBJ2-7; 8 bases are shared with TRBD1. The CDR3 is 16 amino acids. V was pared by 2 bases and J by 2 bases, with 8 bases of the junction left unmatched. Germline V gene data show CDR1 as SGHAT and CDR2 as FQNNGV. The CDR3 sequence: CASSLTPGRGPYEQYF. DNA of the CDR3: TGTGCCAGCAGCTTAACCCCGGGCAGGGGGCCCTACGAGCAGTACTTC.

This clone was counted a single time. CDR3 DNA sequence: TGTGCCAGCAGCCTAAGAATGGGACTAGCGGGTTACAATGAGCAGTTCTTC. Its protein product is CASSLRMGLAGYNEQFF. This chain links TRBV14 with TRBJ2-1, with 12 positions matching TRBD2. CDR3 size: 17 residues. V was clipped by 4 bases and J by 4 bases; unmatched bases: 8. The germline V gene has CDR1 SGHDN and CDR2 FVKESK.